What follows describes a single TCR beta chain. Its cognate antigen is unknown. The data stem from a study of T cell responses to AZD1222 COVID-19 vaccine. The CDR3 is made up of 15 amino acids. The V gene end was trimmed by 6 bases and the J gene end by 7 bases; junction bases not matched to a gene: 12. In germline, CDR1 is MNHEY, CDR2 SVGAGI. Clones were sequenced by immunoSEQ multiplex PCR, and TCRdb holds only the in-frame ones, with some missing. The data show 140,000 to 150,000 clones, 85% to 95% seen once. The study, taken as a whole, reports: Mapped onto spike, vaccine-associated CD4 TCRs spanned it and were dominant at 160-218 and 743-854. In all cases, repertoires were sampled only after the peak T cell response. Reportedly, close to half of spike-specific TCRs are directed against unmutated variant regions. There were mostly white British donors and more females than males, and clonal diversity was possibly underestimated.

The sequences come from peripheral blood, collected on day 0 of AZD1222 vaccination. The chain links TRBV6-5 to TRBJ2-1; 7 nucleotides match TRBD1. The sequence derives from an adult in good health. The CDR3 DNA sequence: TGTGCCAGCAGCCTCACAGGGGTTCTGAGGAATGAGCAGTTCTTC. It encodes CASSLTGVLRNEQFF.